The rows below give T cell receptor beta chains drawn from one sample of a study of response to subunit inactivated influenza vaccine. TCRdb redid the calling of the RT-PCR reads with MiXCR, one entry per CDR3 protein. This sample has about half a million distinct CDR3 sequences; about 25% occur once, and the top ten carry 1.5% to 2%. The sample consisted of CD4+ T cells sorted from PBMCs, taken 5 days after vaccination. These receptors all stem from a man between 50 and 59 years old who received an inactivated influenza vaccine. Each CDR3 is given with its conserved first and last residue. Each record gives: clone size, CDR3 length, J gene, V gene, CDR3 protein. Clone size is shown for a subset of rows, as once, few, many or a class of expanded clone.

- 14 TRBJ2-7 TRBV7-9 CASSPKQGILEQYF
few 14 TRBJ2-5 TRBV12-3/TRBV12-4 CASRRGALQETQYF
- 14 TRBJ2-7 TRBV7-8 CASSHRGYTYEQYF
- 17 TRBJ2-2 TRBV15 CATSRDPGLADTGELFF
few 13 TRBJ2-3 TRBV28 CASSKSGFDTQYF
few 14 TRBJ2-1 TRBV20-1 CSARPGLGPNEQFF
- 14 TRBJ2-1 TRBV24-1 CATSDPPGPTGQFF
few 15 TRBJ1-1 TRBV20-1 CSAGRPGAADTEAFF
few 16 TRBJ2-5 TRBV7-2 CASSKITGAREETQYF
- 13 TRBJ2-3 TRBV20-1 CSAISGSGDTQYF
few 13 TRBJ2-2 TRBV20-1 CSAERGRAGELFF
few 13 TRBJ2-2 TRBV25-1 CASSLGLAGELFF
- 14 TRBJ2-5 TRBV5-6 CASSLESASRAQYF
few 16 TRBJ2-2 TRBV2 CASSEEDSHLTEELFF
few 14 TRBJ2-7 TRBV18 CASSPGGRSYEQYF
few 15 TRBJ2-7 TRBV6-1 CASSERAGGWREQYF
- 14 TRBJ2-6 TRBV27 CASSKASGANVLTF
- 14 TRBJ2-7 TRBV2 CASSEAGRGGKQYF
- 15 TRBJ2-5 TRBV9 CASSEGLAGKETQYF
few 14 TRBJ2-5 TRBV12-3/TRBV12-4 CASSFRGRQETQYF
- 14 TRBJ2-7 TRBV5-5 CASSHDRGRNEQYF
few 12 TRBJ2-1 TRBV4-1 CASSPPLGSQFF
few 15 TRBJ2-7 TRBV9 CASSVAGGRMYEQYF
- 15 TRBJ1-3 TRBV12-3/TRBV12-4 CASSQTGGSGNTIYF
many 14 TRBJ1-1 TRBV20-1 CSARAPGGTAEAFF
few 14 TRBJ1-6 TRBV12-3/TRBV12-4 CASNKQGVYSPLHF
few 16 TRBJ2-1 TRBV12-3/TRBV12-4 CASSPPWGIGYNEQFF
- 14 TRBJ1-5 TRBV10-3 CATSNDRGNQPQHF
- 15 TRBJ1-2 TRBV12-3/TRBV12-4 CASSLGGDPNYGYTF
- 15 TRBJ2-6 TRBV3-1 CASSQAHRGANVLTF
- 13 TRBJ2-3 TRBV11-3 CASSSWRADTQYF
- 15 TRBJ2-7 TRBV15 CATSSSSGRAFGQYF
- 13 TRBJ2-5 TRBV5-1 CASSLNYLETQYF
- 15 TRBJ2-2 TRBV9 CASSIDRANTGELFF
- 13 TRBJ2-5 TRBV11-2 CASSASGRETQYF
- 15 TRBJ2-3 TRBV6-4 CASSDRAASTDTQYF
few 15 TRBJ2-7 TRBV15 CATSPSPTGSYEQYF
- 15 TRBJ2-5 TRBV5-1 CASSPPWGGQETQYF
- 12 TRBJ1-1 TRBV6-1 CASSIQNTEAFF
few 18 TRBJ2-7 TRBV4-1 CASSQEYPVGTGRGEQYF
few 15 TRBJ2-1 TRBV4-1 CASSQDISLYNEQFF
few 17 TRBJ2-7 TRBV6-2/TRBV6-3 CASSYNLPGQGTYEQYF
few 12 TRBJ2-3 TRBV28 CASSAPQGTQYF
few 13 TRBJ1-5 TRBV7-8 CASSSFENQPQHF
few 14 TRBJ1-1 TRBV18 CASSPSRGFTEAFF
- 15 TRBJ1-5 TRBV5-1 CASSLDGSRDQPQHF
- 15 TRBJ1-4 TRBV25-1 CASSVGQTTNEKLFF
few 17 TRBJ2-5 TRBV28 CASSLVAGGPIQETQYF
- 16 TRBJ2-1 TRBV20-1 CSAPSAAGGWYNEQFF